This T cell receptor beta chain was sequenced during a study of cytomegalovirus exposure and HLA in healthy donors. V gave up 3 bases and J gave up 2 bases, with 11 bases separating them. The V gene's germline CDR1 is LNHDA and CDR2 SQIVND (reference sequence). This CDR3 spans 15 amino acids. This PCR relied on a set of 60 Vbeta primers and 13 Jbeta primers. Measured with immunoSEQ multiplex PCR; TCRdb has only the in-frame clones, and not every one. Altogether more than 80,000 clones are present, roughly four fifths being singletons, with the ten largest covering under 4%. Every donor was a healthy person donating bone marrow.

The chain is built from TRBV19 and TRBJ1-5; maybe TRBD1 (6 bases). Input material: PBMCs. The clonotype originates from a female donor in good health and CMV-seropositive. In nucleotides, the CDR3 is TGTGCCAGTAGTATCCGACAGGTGGGCAATCAGCCCCAGCATTTT. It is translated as CASSIRQVGNQPQHF.